Below are 20 T cell receptor beta chains sequenced from a single sample in a study of blood T cell repertoires in COVID-19. Sequencing was performed with immunoSEQ multiplex PCR; in TCRdb, only in-frame clones are kept and a portion is missing. The table shows over 120,000 clones, with roughly 90% occurring only once. Sequencing was performed on PBMCs or T cells enriched from blood (not recorded which). The receptors were sampled from a man in his fifties or sixties who had recovered from COVID-19.

The chain is built from TRBV7-9 and TRBJ2-1; TRBD2 might be the D (7 bases). The CDR3 length is 13 residues. V was trimmed by 7 bases and J by 7 bases, leaving 14 bases between them. The germline gives CDR1 SEHNR, CDR2 FQNEAQ (reference sequence). CDR3 coding DNA: TGTGCCAGCATTCGAGGGGGAGGGAATGAGCAGTTCTTC. Protein sequence: CASIRGGGNEQFF.

The chain links TRBV12-5 to TRBJ2-1; TRBD1 matches 7 bases. With 6 bases clipped from V and 0 bases from J, the junction kept 5 bases outside the gene matches. Germline CDR1 and CDR2: LGHNT and FRNRAP. The CDR3 spans 15 residues. In DNA, the CDR3 is TGTGCTAGTGGCCCACCAGGGGGCTCCTACAATGAGCAGTTCTTC. It specifies CASGPPGGSYNEQFF.

The genes are TRBV5-1 and TRBJ2-3, with D uncertain. Germline CDR1 and CDR2: SGHRS and YFSETQ. V gave up 1 base and J gave up 5 bases, with 8 bases separating them. This CDR3 has 13 amino acids. CDR3 loop: CASSLPSGDTQYF. In nucleotides, the CDR3 is TGCGCCAGCAGCTTGCCGTCAGGAGATACGCAGTATTTT.

This rearrangement joins TRBV4-1 to TRBJ2-7; 9 bases align to TRBD1. V shed 4 bases and J 3 bases; nucleotides not matched to a gene: 10. The CDR3 contains 16 residues. Per the germline V gene, CDR1 is MGHRA and CDR2 is YSYEKL. CDR3 region: CASSPGRDRVLYEQYF. In nucleotides, the CDR3 is TGCGCCAGCAGCCCGGGCCGGGACAGGGTGCTCTACGAGCAGTACTTC.

This clone was observed a few times. V gene TRBV4-1 combines with J gene TRBJ2-3, with 10 bases matching TRBD1. Germline-derived CDR1 and CDR2 are MGHRA and YSYEKL. The CDR3 spans 17 residues. V was pared by 2 bases and J by 2 bases, with 7 bases of the junction left unmatched. CDR3 region: CASSQRGTGENTDTQYF. Written as DNA, the CDR3 is TGCGCCAGCAGCCAACGAGGGACAGGGGAGAACACAGATACGCAGTATTTT.

The chain recombines TRBV2 with TRBJ1-2, with 8 bases aligning to TRBD1. After removal of 6 bases from V and 8 bases from J, the junction contained 26 bases not matched to a gene. The germline V gene has CDR1 SNHLY and CDR2 FYNNEI. The CDR3 is 19 residues long. CDR3 sequence reads: CASSVILTGAEEYGWGYTF. As DNA, the CDR3 is TGTGCCAGCAGCGTAATATTGACAGGGGCCGAAGAATACGGGTGGGGCTACACCTTC.

This chain joins TRBV10-1 and TRBJ1-1; 12 bases fit TRBD1. Germline V gives CDR1 WNHNN, CDR2 SYGVQD (reference sequence). CDR3 length: 15 amino acids. V lost 7 bases, J lost 6 bases, and 9 bases stayed unmatched. The CDR3 spells CASMWRGQGAAEAFF. DNA for the CDR3: TGCGCCAGCATGTGGAGGGGACAGGGGGCCGCTGAAGCTTTCTTT.

The count of this clone is one. The chain couples TRBV7-2 to TRBJ2-7; 8 nucleotides match TRBD2. The germline CDR1 and CDR2 sequences are SGHTA and FQGNSA. V shed 0 bases, J shed 3 bases, and the junction held 4 bases outside the gene matches. CDR3 length equals 15 residues. The CDR3 bases are TGTGCCAGCAGCTTAGCCCCGGGACTAGTCTACGAGCAGTACTTC. Encoded protein: CASSLAPGLVYEQYF.

The rearrangement joins TRBV2 to TRBJ1-2, with D unclear. Germline loops: CDR1 SNHLY, CDR2 FYNNEI. V dropped 7 bases and J dropped 4 bases, with 13 bases sitting between them. The CDR3 has 13 amino acids. CDR3 nucleotide sequence: TGTGCCAGCAAAATGGAACAGAGCTATGGCTACACCTTC. It specifies CASKMEQSYGYTF. The complete variable domain, with remaining parts taken from reference TRBV2 and TRBJ1-2, reads EPEVTQTPSHQVTQMGQEVILRCVPISNHLYFYWYRQILGQKVEFLVSFYNNEISEKSEIFDDQFSVERPDGSNFTLKIRSTKLEDSAMYFCASKMEQSYGYTFGSGTRLTVV.

The gene calls are TRBV3-1 (or the pseudogene TRBV3-2) and TRBJ2-7; 9 bases match TRBD2. V was pared by 5 bases and J by 2 bases, with 7 bases of the junction left unmatched. The CDR3 contains 15 residues. The germline CDR1 and CDR2 sequences are LGHDT and YNNKEL (reference sequence). The CDR3: CASSTRLAETYEQYF. CDR3 coding DNA: TGTGCCAGCAGCACGCGACTAGCGGAGACCTACGAGCAGTACTTC.

Only one count was recorded for this clone. This rearrangement joins TRBV28 to TRBJ2-7; TRBD1 agrees at 9 bases. With V trimmed by 6 bases and J by 2 bases, 11 bases remained unmatched. This CDR3 contains 16 residues. Germline V gives CDR1 MDHEN, CDR2 SYDVKM. CDR3 coding DNA: TGTGCCAGCAGCGCCCCCGGGACAGGGCCTACCTACGAGCAGTACGTC. This translates into CASSAPGTGPTYEQYV.

Concerning this clone: An end of the junction does not agree with germline; a read error may underlie this. This chain joins TRBV19 and TRBJ1-6; 9 bases fit TRBD1. The CDR3 runs to 14 residues. Germline V lookup: CDR1 LNHDA, CDR2 SQIVND (reference sequence). The CDR3: CASSPRDRASPPHF. CDR3 nucleotides: TGTGCCAGTAGTCCCCGGGACAGGGCATCGCCCCCCCACTTT.

This clone was detected only once. V usage is TRBV11-2 and J usage is TRBJ2-1; the D gene is possibly TRBD2 (5 bases). The CDR3 length is 14 residues. Germline V gives CDR1 SGHAT, CDR2 FQNNGV. Trimming stripped 5 bases from V and 4 bases from J, with 12 bases between. The chain's CDR3 is CASSPIRGYNEQFF. The CDR3 nucleotides are TGTGCCAGCAGCCCTATCCGGGGTTACAATGAGCAGTTCTTC.

The rearrangement uses TRBV6-5 and TRBJ2-7; D may be TRBD1 (5 bases). V was shortened by 7 bases and J by 4 bases, with 14 bases between the two germline ends. The CDR3 has 13 residues. CDR1 is MNHEY and CDR2 is SVGAGI in the germline V gene. Written as DNA, the CDR3 is TGTGCCAGCATGGCGCAGGGTTGGTACGAGCAGTACTTC. Amino acid sequence: CASMAQGWYEQYF.

The V call is TRBV30, the J call TRBJ1-3; D remains ambiguous. The germline gives CDR1 GTSNPN, CDR2 SVGIG (reference sequence). This CDR3 has 13 residues. Trimming removed 8 bases from V and 0 bases from J, with 11 bases in between. CDR3 nucleotide sequence: TGTGCCCTCCCTGGCGGCTCTGGAAACACCATATATTTT. Its translation is CALPGGSGNTIYF.

The V and J genes are TRBV10-3 and TRBJ1-2; 7 bases map to TRBD1. With V trimmed by 2 bases and J by 6 bases, 6 bases remained unmatched. Germline CDR1 ENHRY, CDR2 SYGVKD. This CDR3 has 14 residues. The CDR3 region has the DNA TGTGCCATCAGTGAGAGGGGCAGGGGGAATGGCTACACCTTC. Translation gives CAISERGRGNGYTF.

The count of this clone is one. The chain uses TRBV6-5 and TRBJ1-1; 7 bases are a match to TRBD1. Looked up from germline, CDR1 is MNHEY and CDR2 is SVGAGI. This CDR3 is built from 12 residues. V lost 7 bases to trimming and J lost 4 bases; unmatched junction nucleotides: 3. The CDR3 loop reads CASKQGFTEAFF. The CDR3 region has the DNA TGTGCCAGCAAACAGGGGTTCACTGAAGCTTTCTTT.

The chain employs TRBV2 and TRBJ2-7; the D is unclear. V was pared by 7 bases and J by 4 bases, with 11 bases between. Germline assignment: CDR1 SNHLY and CDR2 FYNNEI. CDR3 length equals 12 residues. CDR3 bases: TGTGCCAGCACGGTCCCCCCATACGAGCAGTACTTC. Translation: CASTVPPYEQYF.

This clone has a single count. The V and J genes are TRBV18 and TRBJ1-1; 10 bases are shared with TRBD1. Germline V gene lookup returns CDR1 KGHSH and CDR2 LQKENI. With 3 bases clipped from V and 6 bases from J, the junction kept 7 bases outside the gene matches. This CDR3 contains 15 residues. The CDR3 loop is CASSPSTGGRAEAFF. The CDR3, as DNA: TGTGCCAGCTCACCGTCGACAGGGGGCCGCGCTGAAGCTTTCTTT. The variable domain in full, with the rest retrieved from reference TRBV18 and TRBJ1-1, is NAGVMQNPRHLVRRRGQEARLRCSPMKGHSHVYWYRQLPEEGLKFMVYLQKENIIDESGMPKERFSAEFPKEGPSILRIQQVVRGDSAAYFCASSPSTGGRAEAFFGQGTRLTVV.

The gene calls are TRBV27 and TRBJ2-3; possibly TRBD1 for D (6 bases). V was clipped by 3 bases and J by 1 base, with 11 bases between them. Germline CDR1 reads MNHEY; CDR2 reads SMNVEV (reference sequence). There are 15 residues in the CDR3. The CDR3 coding sequence is TGTGCCAGCAGTTTCGTGGACAGAGGCACAGATACGCAGTATTTT. Protein: CASSFVDRGTDTQYF.